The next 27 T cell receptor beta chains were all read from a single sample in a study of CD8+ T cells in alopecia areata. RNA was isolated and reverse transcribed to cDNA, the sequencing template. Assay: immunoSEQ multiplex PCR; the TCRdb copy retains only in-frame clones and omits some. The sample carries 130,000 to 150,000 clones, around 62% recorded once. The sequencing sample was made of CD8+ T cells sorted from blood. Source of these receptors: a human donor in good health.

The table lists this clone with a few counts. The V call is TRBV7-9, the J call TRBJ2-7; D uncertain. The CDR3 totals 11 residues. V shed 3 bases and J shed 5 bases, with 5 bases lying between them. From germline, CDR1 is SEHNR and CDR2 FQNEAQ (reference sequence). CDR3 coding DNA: TGTGCCAGCAGCTTTTCTAACGAGCAGTACTTC. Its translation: CASSFSNEQYF.

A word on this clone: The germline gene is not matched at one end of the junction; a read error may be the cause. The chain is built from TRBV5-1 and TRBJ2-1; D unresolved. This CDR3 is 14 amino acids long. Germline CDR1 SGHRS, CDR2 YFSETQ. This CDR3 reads CASSLNGPYNKQFF. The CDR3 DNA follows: TGCGCCAGCAGCTTGAACGGGCCCTACAATAAGCAGTTCTTC.

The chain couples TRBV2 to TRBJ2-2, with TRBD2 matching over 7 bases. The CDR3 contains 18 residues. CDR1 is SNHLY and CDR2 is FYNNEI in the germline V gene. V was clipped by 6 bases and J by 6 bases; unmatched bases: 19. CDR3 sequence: CASSELKLLWEGAGELFF. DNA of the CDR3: TGTGCCAGCAGCGAACTAAAGCTCCTTTGGGAGGGAGCCGGGGAGCTGTTTTTT.

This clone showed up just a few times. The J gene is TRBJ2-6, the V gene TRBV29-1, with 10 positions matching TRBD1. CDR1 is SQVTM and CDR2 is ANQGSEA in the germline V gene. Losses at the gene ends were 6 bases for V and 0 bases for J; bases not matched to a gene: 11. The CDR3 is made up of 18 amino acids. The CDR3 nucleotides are TGCAGCGTGTTAATTCGGGACAGGGGCTTCTCTGGGGCCAACGTCCTGACTTTC. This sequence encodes CSVLIRDRGFSGANVLTF.

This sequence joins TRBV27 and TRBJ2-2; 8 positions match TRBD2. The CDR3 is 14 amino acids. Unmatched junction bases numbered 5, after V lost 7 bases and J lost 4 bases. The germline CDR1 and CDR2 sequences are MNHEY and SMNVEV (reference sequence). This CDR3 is CASTPGGFTGELFF. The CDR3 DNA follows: TGTGCCAGCACCCCGGGAGGGTTCACCGGGGAGCTGTTTTTT.

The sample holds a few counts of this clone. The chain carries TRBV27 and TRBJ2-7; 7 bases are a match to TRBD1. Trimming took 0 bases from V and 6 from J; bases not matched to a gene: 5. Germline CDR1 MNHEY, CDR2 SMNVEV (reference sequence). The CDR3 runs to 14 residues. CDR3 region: CASSLSRGGGEQYF. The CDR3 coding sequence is TGTGCCAGCAGTTTATCTAGAGGGGGCGGCGAGCAGTACTTC.

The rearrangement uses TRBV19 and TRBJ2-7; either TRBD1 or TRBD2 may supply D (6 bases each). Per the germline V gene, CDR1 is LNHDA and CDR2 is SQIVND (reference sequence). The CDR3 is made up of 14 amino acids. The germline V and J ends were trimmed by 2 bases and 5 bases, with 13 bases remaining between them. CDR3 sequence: CASSISTGGNEQYF. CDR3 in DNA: TGTGCCAGTAGTATATCGACAGGCGGGAACGAGCAGTACTTC.

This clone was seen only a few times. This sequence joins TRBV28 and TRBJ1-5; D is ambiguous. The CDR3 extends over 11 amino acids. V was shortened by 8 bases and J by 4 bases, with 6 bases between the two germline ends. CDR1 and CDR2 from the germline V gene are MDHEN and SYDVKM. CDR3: CASGRNQPQHF. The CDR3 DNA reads TGTGCCAGCGGGAGGAATCAGCCCCAGCATTTT.

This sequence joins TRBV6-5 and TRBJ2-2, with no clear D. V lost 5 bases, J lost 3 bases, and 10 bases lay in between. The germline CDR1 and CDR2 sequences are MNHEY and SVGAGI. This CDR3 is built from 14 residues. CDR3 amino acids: CASSARGDTGELFF. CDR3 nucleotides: TGTGCCAGCAGTGCCCGTGGGGACACCGGGGAGCTGTTTTTT.

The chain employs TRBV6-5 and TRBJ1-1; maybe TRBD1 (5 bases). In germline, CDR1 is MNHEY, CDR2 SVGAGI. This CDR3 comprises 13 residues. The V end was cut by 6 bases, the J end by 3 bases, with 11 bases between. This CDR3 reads CASSMGEYTEAFF. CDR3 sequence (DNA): TGTGCCAGCAGCATGGGGGAGTACACTGAAGCTTTCTTT.

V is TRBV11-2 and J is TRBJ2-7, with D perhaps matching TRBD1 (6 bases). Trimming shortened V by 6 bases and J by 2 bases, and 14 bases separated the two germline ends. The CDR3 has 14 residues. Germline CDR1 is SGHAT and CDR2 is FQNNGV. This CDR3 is CASRGQPHAYEQYF. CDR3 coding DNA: TGTGCCAGCAGAGGACAGCCGCATGCCTACGAGCAGTACTTC.

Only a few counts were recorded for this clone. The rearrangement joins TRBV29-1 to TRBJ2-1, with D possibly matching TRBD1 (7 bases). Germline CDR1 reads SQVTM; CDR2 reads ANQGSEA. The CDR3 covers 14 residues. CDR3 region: CTVMGWGDSNEQFF. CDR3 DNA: TGCACCGTGATGGGGTGGGGGGACAGCAATGAGCAGTTCTTC.

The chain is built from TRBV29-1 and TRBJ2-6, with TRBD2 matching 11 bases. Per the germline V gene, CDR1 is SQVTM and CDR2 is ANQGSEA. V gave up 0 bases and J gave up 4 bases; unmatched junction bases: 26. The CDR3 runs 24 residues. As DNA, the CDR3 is TGCAGCGTTGAAGACGCTGTGGTGATAGCGGGAGGGCCAGGTGGGGGGAGAGGGGCCAACGTCCTGACTTTC. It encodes CSVEDAVVIAGGPGGGRGANVLTF.

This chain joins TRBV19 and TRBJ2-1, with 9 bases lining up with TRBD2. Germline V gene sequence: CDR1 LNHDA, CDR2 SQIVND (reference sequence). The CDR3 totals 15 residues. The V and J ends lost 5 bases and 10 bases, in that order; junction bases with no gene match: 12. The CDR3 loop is CASSLSGGRAEEQFF. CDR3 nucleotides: TGTGCCAGTAGTCTCTCGGGCGGGAGGGCCGAAGAGCAGTTCTTC. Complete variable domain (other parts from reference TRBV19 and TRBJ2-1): DGGITQSPKYLFRKEGQNVTLSCEQNLNHDAMYWYRQDPGQGLRLIYYSQIVNDFQKGDIAEGYSVSREKKESFPLTVTSAQKNPTAFYLCASSLSGGRAEEQFFGPGTRLTVL.

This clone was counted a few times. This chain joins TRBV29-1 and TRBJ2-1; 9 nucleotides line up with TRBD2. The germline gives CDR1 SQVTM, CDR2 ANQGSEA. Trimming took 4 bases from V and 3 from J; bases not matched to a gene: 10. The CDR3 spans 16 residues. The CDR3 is CSVGGLAGAVYNEQFF. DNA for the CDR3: TGCAGCGTTGGAGGTTTAGCGGGAGCGGTCTACAATGAGCAGTTCTTC.

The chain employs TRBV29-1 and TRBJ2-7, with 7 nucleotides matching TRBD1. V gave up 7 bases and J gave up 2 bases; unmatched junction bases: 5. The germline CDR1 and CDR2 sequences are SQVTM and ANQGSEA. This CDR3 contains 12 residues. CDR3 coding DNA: TGCAGCGCCCTGACAGGGACCTACGAGCAGTACTTC. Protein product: CSALTGTYEQYF.

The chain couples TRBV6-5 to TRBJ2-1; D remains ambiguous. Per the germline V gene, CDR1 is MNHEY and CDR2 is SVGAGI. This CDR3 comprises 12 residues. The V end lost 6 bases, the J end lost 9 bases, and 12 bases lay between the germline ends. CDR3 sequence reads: CASSLDRGEQFF. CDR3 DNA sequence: TGTGCCAGCAGCCTCGACCGCGGTGAGCAGTTCTTC.

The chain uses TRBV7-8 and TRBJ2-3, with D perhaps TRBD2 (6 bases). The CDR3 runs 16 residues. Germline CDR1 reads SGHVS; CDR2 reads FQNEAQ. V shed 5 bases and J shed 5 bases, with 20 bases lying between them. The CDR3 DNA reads TGTGCCAGCAGCGGATCCCCTGGAGGGAGCCGAGATACGCAGTATTTT. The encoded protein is CASSGSPGGSRDTQYF.

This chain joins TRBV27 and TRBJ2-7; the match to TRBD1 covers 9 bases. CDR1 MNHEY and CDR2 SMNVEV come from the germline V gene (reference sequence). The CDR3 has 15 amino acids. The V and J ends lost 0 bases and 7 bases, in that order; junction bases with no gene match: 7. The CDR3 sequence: CASSLSSRGQGEQYF. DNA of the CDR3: TGTGCCAGCAGTTTATCGAGCCGTGGACAGGGGGAGCAGTACTTC.

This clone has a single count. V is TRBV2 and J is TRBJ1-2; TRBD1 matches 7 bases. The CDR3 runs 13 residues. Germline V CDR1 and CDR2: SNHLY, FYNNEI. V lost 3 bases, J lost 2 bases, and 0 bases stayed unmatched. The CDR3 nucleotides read TGTGCCAGCAGTGAGGACAGGAACTATGGCTACACCTTC. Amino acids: CASSEDRNYGYTF.

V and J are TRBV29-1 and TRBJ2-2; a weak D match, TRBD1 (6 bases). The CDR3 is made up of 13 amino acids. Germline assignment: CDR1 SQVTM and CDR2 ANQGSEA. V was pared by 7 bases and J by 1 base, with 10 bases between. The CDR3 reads CSAQGWNTGELFF. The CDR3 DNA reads TGCAGCGCACAGGGATGGAACACCGGGGAGCTGTTTTTT.

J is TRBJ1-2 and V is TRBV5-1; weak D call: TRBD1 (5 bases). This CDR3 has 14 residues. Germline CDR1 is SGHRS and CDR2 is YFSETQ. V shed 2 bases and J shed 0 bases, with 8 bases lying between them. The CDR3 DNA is TGCGCCAGCAGCTTTGACAGTGCTAACTATGGCTACACCTTC. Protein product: CASSFDSANYGYTF.

The CDR3 bases are TGCGCCAGCAGCTTGGCCGCAGACGAGCAGTACTTC. It encodes CASSLAADEQYF. The chain recombines TRBV5-1 with TRBJ2-7; unclear D gene. This CDR3 is 12 amino acids long. Germline CDR1 reads SGHRS; CDR2 reads YFSETQ. Trimming pared 0 bases from V and 5 bases from J, leaving 6 bases between.

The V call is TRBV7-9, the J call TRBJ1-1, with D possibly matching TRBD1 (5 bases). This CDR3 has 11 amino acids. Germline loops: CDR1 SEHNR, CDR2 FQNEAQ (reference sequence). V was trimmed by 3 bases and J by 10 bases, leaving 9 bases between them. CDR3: CASSLGGSAFF. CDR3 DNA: TGTGCCAGCAGCTTGGGGGGATCAGCTTTCTTT.

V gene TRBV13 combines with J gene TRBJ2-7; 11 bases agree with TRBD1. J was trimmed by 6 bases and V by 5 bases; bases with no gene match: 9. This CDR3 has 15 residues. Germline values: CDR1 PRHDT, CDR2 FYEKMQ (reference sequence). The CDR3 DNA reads TGTGCCAGCAGCGTAGCCTCCGGGACAGGGGGCGAGCAGTACTTC. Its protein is CASSVASGTGGEQYF. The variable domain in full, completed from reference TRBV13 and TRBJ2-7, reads AAGVIQSPRHLIKEKRETATLKCYPIPRHDTVYWYQQGPGQDPQFLISFYEKMQSDKGSIPDRFSAQQFSDYHSELNMSSLELGDSALYFCASSVASGTGGEQYFGPGTRLTVT.

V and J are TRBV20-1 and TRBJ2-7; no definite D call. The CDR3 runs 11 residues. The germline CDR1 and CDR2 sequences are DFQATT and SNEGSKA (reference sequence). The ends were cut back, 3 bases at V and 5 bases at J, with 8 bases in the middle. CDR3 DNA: TGCAGTGCTAGTTTTCTGGACGAGCAGTACTTC. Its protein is CSASFLDEQYF.

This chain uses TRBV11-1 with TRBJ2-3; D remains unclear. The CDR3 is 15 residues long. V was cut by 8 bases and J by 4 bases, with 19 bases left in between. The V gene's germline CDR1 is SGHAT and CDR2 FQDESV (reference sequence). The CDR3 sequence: CASGATPSVSDTQYF. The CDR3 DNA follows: TGTGCCAGCGGAGCAACGCCTAGTGTCTCAGATACGCAGTATTTT.